The clone carrying this TCR beta chain was seen only once. The entry originates in a study of T cell responses to AZD1222 COVID-19 vaccine. This table comes from immunoSEQ multiplex PCR, and its TCRdb copy is limited to in-frame clones, with some not included. The table lists over 100,000 clones, just over 90% of them singletons. Germline V gives CDR1 SGDLS, CDR2 YYNGEE. The CDR3 length is 13 residues. The V gene lost 3 bases and the J gene lost 4 bases, with 10 bases spanning the gap. This sample comprised peripheral blood, obtained on day 0 of AZD1222 vaccination. The receptor was derived from an adult in good health. V and J are TRBV9 and TRBJ1-2; D is possibly TRBD1 (5 bases). The CDR3: CASSAGEGYGYTF. CDR3 bases: TGTGCCAGCAGCGCGGGGGAAGGCTATGGCTACACCTTC.